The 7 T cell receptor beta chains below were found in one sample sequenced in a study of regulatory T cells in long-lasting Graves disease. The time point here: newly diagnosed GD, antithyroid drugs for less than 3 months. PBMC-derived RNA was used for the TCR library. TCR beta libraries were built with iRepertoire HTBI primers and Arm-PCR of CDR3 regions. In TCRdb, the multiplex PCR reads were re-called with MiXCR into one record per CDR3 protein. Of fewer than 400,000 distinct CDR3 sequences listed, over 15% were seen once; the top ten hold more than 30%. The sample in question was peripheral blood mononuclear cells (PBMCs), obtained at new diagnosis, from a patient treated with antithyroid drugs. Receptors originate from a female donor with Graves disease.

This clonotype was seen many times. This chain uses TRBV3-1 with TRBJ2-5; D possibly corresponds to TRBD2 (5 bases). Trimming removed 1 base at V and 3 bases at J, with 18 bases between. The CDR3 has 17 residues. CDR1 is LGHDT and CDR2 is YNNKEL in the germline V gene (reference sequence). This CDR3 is CASSQVPRRNFEETQYF. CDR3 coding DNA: TGTGCCAGCAGCCAAGTTCCCAGGAGGAATTTCGAAGAGACCCAGTACTTC.

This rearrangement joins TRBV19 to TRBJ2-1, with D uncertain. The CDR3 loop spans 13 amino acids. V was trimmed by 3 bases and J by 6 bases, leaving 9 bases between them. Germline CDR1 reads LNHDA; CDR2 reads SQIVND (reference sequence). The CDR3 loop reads CASSMFFLNEQFF. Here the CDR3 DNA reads TGTGCCAGTAGTATGTTCTTTCTCAATGAGCAGTTCTTC.

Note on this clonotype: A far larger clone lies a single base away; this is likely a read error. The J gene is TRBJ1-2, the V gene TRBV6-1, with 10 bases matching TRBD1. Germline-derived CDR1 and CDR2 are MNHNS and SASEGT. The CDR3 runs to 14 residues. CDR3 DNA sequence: TGTGCCGGCAGCCTAGGGACAGGGGTGGGTGGCTACACCTTC. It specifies CAGSLGTGVGGYTF.

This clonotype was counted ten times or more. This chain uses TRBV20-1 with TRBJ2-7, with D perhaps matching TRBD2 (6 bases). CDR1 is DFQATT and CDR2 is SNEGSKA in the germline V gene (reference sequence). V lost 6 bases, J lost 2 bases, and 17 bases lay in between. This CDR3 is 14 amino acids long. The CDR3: CSATPPAGTYEQYF. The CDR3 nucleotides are TGCAGTGCCACCCCTCCAGCGGGTACCTACGAGCAGTACTTC.

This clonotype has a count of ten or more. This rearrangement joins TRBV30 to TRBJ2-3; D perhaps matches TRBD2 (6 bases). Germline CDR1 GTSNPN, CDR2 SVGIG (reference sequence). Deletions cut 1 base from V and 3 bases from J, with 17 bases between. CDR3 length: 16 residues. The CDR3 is CAWSGLAEELTDTQYF. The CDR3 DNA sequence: TGTGCCTGGAGTGGTTTAGCGGAGGAGCTAACAGATACGCAGTATTTT. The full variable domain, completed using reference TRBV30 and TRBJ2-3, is SQTIHQWPATLVQPVGSPLSLECTVEGTSNPNLYWYRQAAGRGLQLLFYSVGIGQISSEVPQNLSASRPQDRQFILSSKKLLLSDSGFYLCAWSGLAEELTDTQYFGPGTRLTVL.

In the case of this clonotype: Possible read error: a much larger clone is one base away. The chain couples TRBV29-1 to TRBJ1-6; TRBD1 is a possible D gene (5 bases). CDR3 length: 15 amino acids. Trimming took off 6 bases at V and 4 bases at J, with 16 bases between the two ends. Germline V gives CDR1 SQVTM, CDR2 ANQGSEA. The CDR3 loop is CSVTPRTKYNSPLHF. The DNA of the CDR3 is TGCAGCGTCACGCCCAGGACAAAATATAATTCACCCCTCCACTTT. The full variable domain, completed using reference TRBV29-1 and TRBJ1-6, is SAVISQKPSRDICQRGTSLTIQCQVDSQVTMMFWYRQQPGQSLTLIATANQGSEATYESGFVIDKFPISRPNLTFSTLTVSNMSPEDSSIYLCSVTPRTKYNSPLHFGNGTRLTVT.

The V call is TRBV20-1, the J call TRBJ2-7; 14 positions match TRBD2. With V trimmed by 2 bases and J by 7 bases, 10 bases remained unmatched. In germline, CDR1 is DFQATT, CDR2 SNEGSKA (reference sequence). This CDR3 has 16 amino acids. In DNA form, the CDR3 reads TGCAGTGCTAGACAGCAGGGACTAGCGGGAGTAGGTGAGCAGTACTTC. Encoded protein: CSARQQGLAGVGEQYF.